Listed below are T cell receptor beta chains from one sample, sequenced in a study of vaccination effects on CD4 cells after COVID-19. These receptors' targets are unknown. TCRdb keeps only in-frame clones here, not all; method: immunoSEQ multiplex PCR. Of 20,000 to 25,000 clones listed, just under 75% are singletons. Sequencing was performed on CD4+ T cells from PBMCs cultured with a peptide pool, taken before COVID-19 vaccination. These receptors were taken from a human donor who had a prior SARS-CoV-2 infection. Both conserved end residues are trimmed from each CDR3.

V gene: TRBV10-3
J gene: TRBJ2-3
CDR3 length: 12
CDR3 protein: AISGSGARDTQY

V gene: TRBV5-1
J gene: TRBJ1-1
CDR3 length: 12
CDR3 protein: ASSTGQGYSEAF

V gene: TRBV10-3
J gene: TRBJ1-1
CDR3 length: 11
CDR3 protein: ATRRDGNTEAF

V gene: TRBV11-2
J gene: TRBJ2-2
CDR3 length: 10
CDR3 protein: ASSLGAGELF

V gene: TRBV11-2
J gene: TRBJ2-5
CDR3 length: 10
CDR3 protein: ASSLVRETQY

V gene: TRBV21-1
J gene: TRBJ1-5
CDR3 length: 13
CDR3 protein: ASSNVRTENQPQH

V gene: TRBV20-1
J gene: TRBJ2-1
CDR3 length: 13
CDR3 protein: SASQSSGGYNEQF

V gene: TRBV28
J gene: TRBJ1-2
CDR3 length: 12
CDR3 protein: ASRVPGSNYGYT

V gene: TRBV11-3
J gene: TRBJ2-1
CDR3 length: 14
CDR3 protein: ASSYKPGGVQNEQF

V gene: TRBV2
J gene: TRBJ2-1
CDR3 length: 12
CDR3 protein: ASTSTMGGNEQF

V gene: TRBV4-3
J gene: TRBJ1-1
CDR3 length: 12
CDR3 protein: ASSQGGRNTEAF

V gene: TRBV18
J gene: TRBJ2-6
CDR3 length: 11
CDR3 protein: ASSLGRENVLT

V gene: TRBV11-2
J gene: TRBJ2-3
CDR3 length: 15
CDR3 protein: ASSLGTSGRYADTQY

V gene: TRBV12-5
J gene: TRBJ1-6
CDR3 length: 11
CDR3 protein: ASGSVGGRPLH

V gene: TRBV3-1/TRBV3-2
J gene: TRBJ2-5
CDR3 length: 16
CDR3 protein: ASSQDRLAGGRGETQY

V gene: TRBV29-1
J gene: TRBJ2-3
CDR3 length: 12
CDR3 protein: SVVSAVATDTQY

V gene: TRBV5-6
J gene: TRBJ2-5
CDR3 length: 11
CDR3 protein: ASSFGGKETQY

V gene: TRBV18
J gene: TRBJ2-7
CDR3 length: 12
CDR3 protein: ASSLGLVSYEQY

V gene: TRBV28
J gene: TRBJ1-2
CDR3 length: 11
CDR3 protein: ASSTGTGPGYT

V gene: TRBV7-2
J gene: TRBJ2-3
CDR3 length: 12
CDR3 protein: ASSLALLYDTQY

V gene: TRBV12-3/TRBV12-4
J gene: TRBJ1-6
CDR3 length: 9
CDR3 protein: ASSFGSPLH

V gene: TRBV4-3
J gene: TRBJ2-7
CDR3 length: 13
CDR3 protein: ASSQNSGGTYEQY

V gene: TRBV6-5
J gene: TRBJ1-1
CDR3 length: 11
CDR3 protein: ASTKSGYTEAF

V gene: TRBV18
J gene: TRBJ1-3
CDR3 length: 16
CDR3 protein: ASSPINGQGAAGNTIY

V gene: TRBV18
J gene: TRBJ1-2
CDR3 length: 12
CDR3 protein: ASSSTGRRYGYT

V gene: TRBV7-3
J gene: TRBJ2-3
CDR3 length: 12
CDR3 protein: ASSPLAGADTQY

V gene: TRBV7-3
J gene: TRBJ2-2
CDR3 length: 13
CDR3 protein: ASSQTGGGPGELF

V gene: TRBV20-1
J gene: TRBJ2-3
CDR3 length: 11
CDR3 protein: SASNIPGDTQY

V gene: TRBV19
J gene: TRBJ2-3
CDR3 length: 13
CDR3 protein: ASSIVIAKVNTQY

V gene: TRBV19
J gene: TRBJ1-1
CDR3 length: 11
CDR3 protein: ASKEGMNTEAF

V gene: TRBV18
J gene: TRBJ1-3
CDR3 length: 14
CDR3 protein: ASSPTGSSSGNTIY

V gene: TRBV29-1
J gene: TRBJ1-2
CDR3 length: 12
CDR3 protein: SVGTGYPSYGYT

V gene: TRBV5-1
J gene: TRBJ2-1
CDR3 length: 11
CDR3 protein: ASSLQGYNEQF

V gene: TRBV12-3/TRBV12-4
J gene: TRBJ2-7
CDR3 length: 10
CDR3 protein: ASSFGRYRSH

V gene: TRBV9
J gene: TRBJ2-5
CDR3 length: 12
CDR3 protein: ASSGGPYQETQY

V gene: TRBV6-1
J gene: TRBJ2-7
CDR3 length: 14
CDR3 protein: ASSDPAGGRAYEQY

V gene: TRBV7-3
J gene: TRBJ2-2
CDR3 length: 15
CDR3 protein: ASSPSSRGAYTGELF

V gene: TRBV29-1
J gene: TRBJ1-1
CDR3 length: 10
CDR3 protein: SAHQRNTEAF

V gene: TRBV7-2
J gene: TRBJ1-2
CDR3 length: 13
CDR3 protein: ASSYLTGRGYGYT

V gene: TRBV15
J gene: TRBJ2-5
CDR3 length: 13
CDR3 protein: ATSRVRRPGETQY

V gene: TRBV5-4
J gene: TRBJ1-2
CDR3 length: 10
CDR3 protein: ASRAFNYGYT

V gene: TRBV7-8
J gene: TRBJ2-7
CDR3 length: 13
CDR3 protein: ASSRGTHRGYEQY

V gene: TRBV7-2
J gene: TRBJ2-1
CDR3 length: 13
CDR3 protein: ASSAGTSRLNEQF

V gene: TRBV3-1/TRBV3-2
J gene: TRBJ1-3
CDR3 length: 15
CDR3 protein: ASSLGTVGSSGNTIY

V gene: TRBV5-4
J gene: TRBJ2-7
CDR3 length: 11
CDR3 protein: ASSLDMTYEQY

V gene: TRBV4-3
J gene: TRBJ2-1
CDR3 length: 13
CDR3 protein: ASSEMRASYNEQF

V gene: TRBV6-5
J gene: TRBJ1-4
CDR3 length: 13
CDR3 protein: ASSYAGTEGEKLF

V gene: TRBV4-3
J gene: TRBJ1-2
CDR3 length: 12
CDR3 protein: ASSQESSLIAYT

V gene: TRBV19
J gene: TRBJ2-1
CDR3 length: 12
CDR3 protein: ASRKFARYNEQF

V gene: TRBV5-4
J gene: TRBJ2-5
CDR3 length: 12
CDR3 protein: ASSLVDLQETQY